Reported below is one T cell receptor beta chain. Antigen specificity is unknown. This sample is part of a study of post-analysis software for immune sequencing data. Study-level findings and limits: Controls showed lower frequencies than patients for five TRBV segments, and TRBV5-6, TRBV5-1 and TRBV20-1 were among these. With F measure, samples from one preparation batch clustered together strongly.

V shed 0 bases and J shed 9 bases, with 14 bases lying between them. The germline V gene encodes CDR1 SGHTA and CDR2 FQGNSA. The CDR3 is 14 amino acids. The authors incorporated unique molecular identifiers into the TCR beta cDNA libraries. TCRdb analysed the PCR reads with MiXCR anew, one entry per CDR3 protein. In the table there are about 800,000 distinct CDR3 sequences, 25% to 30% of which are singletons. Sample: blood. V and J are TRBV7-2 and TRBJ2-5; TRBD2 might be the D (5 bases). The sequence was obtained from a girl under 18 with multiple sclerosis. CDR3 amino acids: CASSLAFQRSAQYF. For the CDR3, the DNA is TGTGCCAGCAGCTTAGCCTTTCAGCGGTCGGCCCAGTACTTC. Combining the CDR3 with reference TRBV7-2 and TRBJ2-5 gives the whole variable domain GAGVSQSPSNKVTEKGKDVELRCDPISGHTALYWYRQSLGQGLEFLIYFQGNSAPDKSGLPSDRFSAERTGGSVSTLTIQRTQQEDSAVYLCASSLAFQRSAQYFGPGTRLLVL.